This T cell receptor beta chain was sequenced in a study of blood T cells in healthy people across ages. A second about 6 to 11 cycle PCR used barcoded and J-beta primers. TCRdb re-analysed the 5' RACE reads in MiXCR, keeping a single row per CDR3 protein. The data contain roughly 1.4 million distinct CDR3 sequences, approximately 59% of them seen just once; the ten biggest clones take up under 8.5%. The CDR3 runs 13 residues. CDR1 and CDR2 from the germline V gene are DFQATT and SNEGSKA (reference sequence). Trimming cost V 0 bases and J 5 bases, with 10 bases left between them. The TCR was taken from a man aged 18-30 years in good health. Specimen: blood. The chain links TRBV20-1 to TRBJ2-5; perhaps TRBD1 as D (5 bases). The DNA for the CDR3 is TGCAGTGCTAGAGACTCAGGGATTGAGACCCAGTACTTC. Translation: CSARDSGIETQYF.